This T cell receptor (beta chain) was identified during a study of T cells in localized non-small cell lung cancer. Study-wide results and caveats: Median approximately 58 top-100 tumor clones were shared with paired adjacent lung. Clonality peaked in uninvolved adjacent lung rather than tumor.

Profiled with immunoSEQ multiplex PCR; TCRdb holds only in-frame clones, not every one. The sample carries approximately 24,000 clones, 81% recorded once. This clone was seen only a few times. Its antigen is not known. Other nucleotide sequences in the sample specify the same CDR3. The sequences come from peripheral blood, collected before any cancer treatment. This TCR came from a man aged 35-69 years with stage III squamous cell lung carcinoma.

The CDR3 DNA reads as TGTGCCAGCAGCCCGAGGACAGGGATGAACTATGGCTACACCTTC. Protein product: CASSPRTGMNYGYTF. The chain is built from TRBV7-9 and TRBJ1-2, with 8 positions matching TRBD1. The germline gives CDR1 SEHNR, CDR2 FQNEAQ (reference sequence). With V trimmed by 5 bases and J by 2 bases, 7 bases remained unmatched. The CDR3 covers 15 residues. Variable domain in full (rest from reference TRBV7-9 and TRBJ1-2): DTGVSQNPRHKITKRGQNVTFRCDPISEHNRLYWYRQTLGQGPEFLTYFQNEAQLEKSRLLSDRFSAERPKGSFSTLEIQRTEQGDSAMYLCASSPRTGMNYGYTFGSGTRLTVV.